This T cell receptor beta chain derives from a study of CD8+ T cells in alopecia areata. Study-level background: Twice daily, treated patients received 5 to 10 mg of oral tofacitinib. Study-level points and caveats: A single nonresponder leaves the baseline CD8+ expansion link to response uncertain. Clarity of TCR sharing across patients fell short of that in mice, possibly HLA-related. Higher clonality was seen in lesional scalp than in normal scalp, especially in alopecia totalis/universalis.

The germline V gene has CDR1 LGHNA and CDR2 YNFKEQ. The CDR3 is 15 residues long. cDNA serving as the sequencing template came from extracted, reverse transcribed RNA. Clones were read by immunoSEQ multiplex PCR, and TCRdb kept only the in-frame ones, dropping some. The sample holds 6,900 or so clones, around 70% seen once. To note about this clone: Its matching antigen is unknown.

The treatment here: oral pan-JAK inhibitor, 5-10 mg twice daily. Peripheral blood and lesional scalp punch biopsies came from alopecia areata patients. The chain carries TRBV4-2 and TRBJ2-5, with 9 bases identical to TRBD2. The better agreement between TRBJ2-7 and the DNA end casts doubt on the J call. The sequencing here drew on skin, taken at week 4, from a patient treated with tofacitinib. The TCR sequence derives from a human donor with alopecia areata. DNA for the CDR3: TGTGCCAGCAGCCAAGGACTAGCGGATCCCTACGAGCAGTACTTC. The encoded protein is CASSQGLADPYEQYF.